This TCR beta chain was sequenced for a study of T-cell reconstitution after alpha-beta-depleted transplantation in children. This clonotype was counted ten times or more. Its antigen is currently unknown. For TCRbeta, the library was prepared with unique molecular identifiers. TCRdb passed the PCR reads through MiXCR, listing each CDR3 protein once. Of hundreds of thousands of distinct CDR3 sequences in the sample, about 9.9% are singletons; the top ten hold 20% to 25%. Study-wide points: Several hundred expanded graft clones reportedly gave rise to the alpha-beta T cells present about two months after transplant.

CDR1 is SGHTA, CDR2 FQGNSA, per germline. This CDR3 comprises 15 residues. Trimming took off 5 bases at V and 8 bases at J, with 18 bases between the two ends. Source: peripheral blood, taken 180 days after TCRalphabeta/CD19-depleted stem cell transplant. The sequence came from a male patient aged 2 to 10 who had a stem cell transplant for chronic granulomatous disease, so the T cells may come from the graft donor. The V gene is TRBV7-2, the J gene TRBJ1-4; D call uncertain. CDR3 sequence: CASSPYSVVGEKLFF. The CDR3 bases are TGTGCCAGCAGCCCCTATTCGGTTGTAGGGGAAAAACTGTTTTTT. The full variable domain, its missing parts supplied by reference TRBV7-2 and TRBJ1-4, is GAGVSQSPSNKVTEKGKDVELRCDPISGHTALYWYRQSLGQGLEFLIYFQGNSAPDKSGLPSDRFSAERTGGSVSTLTIQRTQQEDSAVYLCASSPYSVVGEKLFFGSGTQLSVL.